The next 21 T cell receptor beta chains were all read from a single sample in a study of T-cell reconstitution after alpha-beta-depleted transplantation in children. Preparing the TCRbeta library involved the use of unique molecular identifiers. One entry per CDR3 protein results from TCRdb running MiXCR on the PCR reads. The table records roughly 180,000 distinct CDR3 sequences, just over 14% of them present only once. Sample: PBMCs from the stem cell graft donor, taken from the stem cell graft. Receptors were obtained from a human donor who donated a stem cell graft to a child with acute lymphoblastic leukemia.

This clonotype was observed many times. The genes are TRBV20-1 and TRBJ2-7; no definite D call. CDR1 and CDR2 (germline): DFQATT, SNEGSKA (reference sequence). The CDR3 extends over 11 amino acids. Trimming took off 1 base at V and 2 bases at J, with 3 bases between the two ends. CDR3 loop: CSARVPYEQYF. The CDR3 nucleotides are TGCAGTGCTAGAGTCCCCTACGAGCAGTACTTC.

In this sample, this clonotype turned up many times. V usage is TRBV20-1 and J usage is TRBJ2-2; TRBD2 matches 10 bases. V lost 6 bases to trimming and J lost 2 bases; unmatched junction nucleotides: 12. Germline V gene sequence: CDR1 DFQATT, CDR2 SNEGSKA (reference sequence). The CDR3 contains 17 residues. The CDR3 DNA reads TGCAGTGCCTCCAGTACTAGCGGGATAATAAACACCGGGGAGCTGTTTTTT. Translated, it gives CSASSTSGIINTGELFF.

This clonotype came up many times. The chain employs TRBV10-3 and TRBJ2-1, with D perhaps matching TRBD2 (7 bases). Trimming took 4 bases from V and 5 from J, leaving 18 bases between them. The CDR3 sequence is 16 residues long. Per the germline V gene, CDR1 is ENHRY and CDR2 is SYGVKD. This chain's CDR3 is CAISASGASGNNEQFF. CDR3 bases: TGTGCCATCAGTGCCTCGGGGGCTAGCGGAAACAATGAGCAGTTCTTC.

This clonotype appeared many times. This chain uses TRBV12-3 or TRBV12-4 with TRBJ2-2, with 8 bases fitting TRBD1. Trimming took 1 base from V and 2 from J; bases not matched to a gene: 3. There are 16 residues in the CDR3. The CDR3 protein is CASSLGGTGNTGELFF. CDR3 coding DNA: TGTGCCAGCAGTTTAGGCGGGACAGGCAACACCGGGGAGCTGTTTTTT.

This chain uses TRBV5-4 with TRBJ2-7, with D maybe TRBD1 (5 bases). V shed 1 base and J shed 6 bases, with 26 bases lying between them. The length of the CDR3 is 18 residues. Germline lookup yields CDR1 SGHNT and CDR2 YYREEE (reference sequence). CDR3 DNA: TGTGCCAGCAGCTTGTCATCTTGGGGCGCCGAAACCTCTGGCGAGCAGTACTTC. This sequence encodes CASSLSSWGAETSGEQYF.

Ten or more counts support this clonotype. The chain uses TRBV11-3 and TRBJ2-5; 12 positions agree with TRBD2. Trimming took 4 bases from V and 4 from J; bases not matched to a gene: 7. The CDR3 spans 16 residues. Germline values: CDR1 SGHNT, CDR2 YENEEA. The CDR3 bases are TGTGCCAGCAGCTCCAAGGGACTAGCGGGCGGAGAGACCCAGTACTTC. The encoded protein is CASSSKGLAGGETQYF.

Many counts were recorded for this clonotype. This chain links TRBV7-6 with TRBJ2-7, with TRBD2 as a possible D gene (6 bases). The CDR3 runs 15 residues. V was shortened by 1 base and J by 7 bases, with 17 bases between the two germline ends. The germline CDR1 and CDR2 sequences are SGHVS and FNYEAQ. The CDR3 nucleotides are TGTGCCAGCAGCTTAGTCGGGACTGGAAAGGGAGAGCAGTACTTC. Translating gives CASSLVGTGKGEQYF. Based on the CDR3 plus reference TRBV7-6 and TRBJ2-7, the full variable domain is GAGVSQSPRYKVTKRGQDVALRCDPISGHVSLYWYRQALGQGPEFLTYFNYEAQQDKSGLPNDRFSAERPEGSISTLTIQRTEQRDSAMYRCASSLVGTGKGEQYFGPGTRLTVT.

This clonotype was observed many times. The J gene is TRBJ2-5, the V gene TRBV5-1; tentative D call: TRBD1 (6 bases). Per germline, CDR1 SGHRS and CDR2 YFSETQ. The ends were cut back, 0 bases at V and 4 bases at J, with 13 bases in the middle. The CDR3 runs to 15 residues. CDR3 coding DNA: TGCGCCAGCAGCTTGGTCTCAGGGGTTGGAGAGACCCAGTACTTC. As protein: CASSLVSGVGETQYF.

At least ten counts were recorded for this clonotype. V usage is TRBV5-6 and J usage is TRBJ2-4; 7 bases fit TRBD2. The CDR3 is 12 residues long. The germline gives CDR1 SGHDT, CDR2 YYEEEE. V shed 0 bases, J shed 9 bases, and the junction held 0 bases outside the gene matches. The CDR3 loop is CASSLAGGIQYF. DNA of the CDR3: TGTGCCAGCAGCTTGGCGGGGGGCATTCAGTACTTC. Complete variable domain (other parts from reference TRBV5-6 and TRBJ2-4): DAGVTQSPTHLIKTRGQQVTLRCSPKSGHDTVSWYQQALGQGPQFIFQYYEEEERQRGNFPDRFSGHQFPNYSSELNVNALLLGDSALYLCASSLAGGIQYFGAGTRLSVL.

This clonotype was seen only a few times. This chain uses TRBV29-1 with TRBJ2-1; either TRBD1 or TRBD2 may supply D (5 bases each). Looked up from germline, CDR1 is SQVTM and CDR2 is ANQGSEA. The V end was cut by 0 bases, the J end by 4 bases, with 22 bases between. CDR3 length: 18 amino acids. CDR3 sequence: CSVEDNPSTRWGYNEQFF. The CDR3 DNA is TGCAGCGTTGAAGATAATCCATCCACAAGGTGGGGGTACAATGAGCAGTTCTTC.

About this clonotype: A much larger clone is a single base away; this may be a read error. The rearrangement joins TRBV20-1 to TRBJ2-5, with 9 bases fitting TRBD2. This CDR3 region has 18 residues. Germline assignment: CDR1 DFQATT and CDR2 SNEGSKA (reference sequence). J lost 4 bases, V lost 0 bases, and 15 bases had no gene match. The DNA of the CDR3 is TGCAGTGCTAGAGATATCGAGAGCGGGAGGATGTACCTAGAGACCCAGTACTTC. Translating it yields CSARDIESGRMYLETQYF.

This clonotype showed up many times. The chain couples TRBV3-1 to TRBJ1-1; no definite D call. The CDR3 covers 11 residues. Germline assignment: CDR1 LGHDT and CDR2 YNNKEL (reference sequence). The germline V and J ends were trimmed by 4 bases and 11 bases, with 11 bases remaining between them. The CDR3 protein is CASSPGLGAFF. DNA of the CDR3: TGTGCCAGCAGCCCAGGCCTTGGGGCTTTCTTT.

This clonotype was seen many times. V usage is TRBV28 and J usage is TRBJ1-1; D may be TRBD1 (5 bases). The CDR3 is made up of 12 amino acids. Germline V CDR1 and CDR2: MDHEN, SYDVKM. Trimming shortened V by 2 bases and J by 6 bases, and 7 bases separated the two germline ends. The CDR3 DNA follows: TGTGCCAGCAGTTTACAGACAGCTGAAGCTTTCTTT. Translating it yields CASSLQTAEAFF. Complete variable domain (other parts from reference TRBV28 and TRBJ1-1): DVKVTQSSRYLVKRTGEKVFLECVQDMDHENMFWYRQDPGLGLRLIYFSYDVKMKEKGDIPEGYSVSREKKERFSLILESASTNQTSMYLCASSLQTAEAFFGQGTRLTVV.

This clonotype has ten or more counts. This chain joins TRBV3-1 and TRBJ2-7, with 8 bases fitting TRBD2. The CDR3 loop spans 15 amino acids. With 1 base clipped from V and 5 bases from J, the junction kept 7 bases outside the gene matches. Germline CDR1 is LGHDT and CDR2 is YNNKEL (reference sequence). In DNA form, the CDR3 reads TGTGCCAGCAGCCAAGTTGCGGGAGGATTCGACGAGCAGTACTTC. Protein product: CASSQVAGGFDEQYF.

This clonotype was observed a few times. The chain uses TRBV19 and TRBJ2-3; the D gene is possibly TRBD1 (6 bases). V lost 9 bases, J lost 2 bases, and 12 bases lay in between. Germline CDR1 LNHDA, CDR2 SQIVND (reference sequence). The CDR3 spans 13 residues. Here the CDR3 reads CASTRDTTDTQYF. In DNA form, the CDR3 reads TGTGCCAGCACCCGGGACACCACAGATACGCAGTATTTT. Variable domain in full (rest from reference TRBV19 and TRBJ2-3): DGGITQSPKYLFRKEGQNVTLSCEQNLNHDAMYWYRQDPGQGLRLIYYSQIVNDFQKGDIAEGYSVSREKKESFPLTVTSAQKNPTAFYLCASTRDTTDTQYFGPGTRLTVL.

The chain combines TRBV12-3 or TRBV12-4 with TRBJ2-5, with 12 bases matching TRBD2. CDR3 length equals 15 residues. V dropped 5 bases and J dropped 3; count of bases not matched to a gene: 4. CDR3 bases: TGTGCCAGCAGTCTCACTAGCGGGAGGAAAGAGACCCAGTACTTC. This codes for CASSLTSGRKETQYF.

This clonotype appeared many times. The V gene is TRBV5-1, the J gene TRBJ1-1, with D unclear. In germline, CDR1 is SGHRS, CDR2 YFSETQ. This CDR3 has 14 residues. Trimming took off 1 base at V and 2 bases at J, with 9 bases between the two ends. The CDR3 protein is CASSLSPPNTEAFF. For the CDR3, the DNA is TGCGCCAGCAGCTTGTCCCCACCTAACACTGAAGCTTTCTTT.

The sample holds many counts of this clonotype. Here the CDR3 DNA reads TGTGCCAGCAGTTTAGCCGCGAGGGTCACCTCCTACAATGAGCAGTTCTTC. Translated: CASSLAARVTSYNEQFF. The chain uses TRBV12-3 or TRBV12-4 and TRBJ2-1; a possible D gene is TRBD2 (5 bases). The CDR3 consists of 17 residues. V lost 0 bases and J 0 bases, leaving 12 bases between the germline ends.

The CDR3 loop is CSVWTGTGSSDETQYF. For the CDR3, the DNA is TGCAGTGTTTGGACCGGGACAGGGAGTTCGGACGAGACCCAGTACTTC. This rearrangement joins TRBV20-1 to TRBJ2-5; 9 bases line up with TRBD1. Germline V gives CDR1 DFQATT, CDR2 SNEGSKA (reference sequence). The V and J ends lost 7 bases and 5 bases, in that order; junction bases with no gene match: 17. This CDR3 is built from 16 residues.

This clonotype was seen at least ten times. The chain carries TRBV7-2 and TRBJ2-5; 9 bases agree with TRBD2. This CDR3 contains 16 residues. The germline V gene encodes CDR1 SGHTA and CDR2 FQGNSA. J gave up 5 bases and V 3 bases, and 10 bases lay outside the gene matches. The DNA of the CDR3 is TGTGCCAGCAGCTTTCTAGCGGGACTTTCAGGGGAGACCCAGTACTTC. This codes for CASSFLAGLSGETQYF.

The V call is TRBV16, the J call TRBJ1-5; 8 positions match TRBD1. J gave up 4 bases and V 3 bases, and 8 bases lay outside the gene matches. Germline V CDR1 and CDR2: KGHSY, FQNENV. The CDR3 covers 16 residues. CDR3: CASSQRLDRGNQPQHF. In DNA form, the CDR3 reads TGTGCCAGCAGCCAGCGCCTCGACAGGGGAAATCAGCCCCAGCATTTT.